This record looks at one T cell receptor (beta chain) sequence and its context. The data were obtained in a study of shared clonotypes between healthy human individuals. The CDR3 totals 18 residues. The authors ran the assay at deep level. Only in-frame clones appear in the TCRdb table, and some are missing; sequencing was by immunoSEQ multiplex PCR. The sample includes millions of clones, roughly 95% of them seen just once. This rearrangement joins TRBV12-2 to TRBJ2-5; TRBD1, the table's D call, was not compared with the DNA. TRBV12-2 is a documented pseudogene. Input material: naive CD4+ T cells sorted from blood. This sample's subset: CD45RA+ positively selected. The TCR originated in a young man in good health. The CDR3, as DNA: TGTGCAAGTCGCTTTTGGACAGGGAGGGACTTGAACCAAGAGACCCAGTACTTC. Protein: CASRFWTGRDLNQETQYF.